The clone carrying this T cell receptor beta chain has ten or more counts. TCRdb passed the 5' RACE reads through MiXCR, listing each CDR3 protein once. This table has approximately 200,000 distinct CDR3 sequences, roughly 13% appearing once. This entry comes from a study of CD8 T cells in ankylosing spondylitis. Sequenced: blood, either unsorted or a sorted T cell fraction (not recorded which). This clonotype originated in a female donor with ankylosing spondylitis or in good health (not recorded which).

CDR3 nucleotide sequence: TGCGGCATACAGGGACTTGAAGCTTTCTTT. It specifies CGIQGLEAFF. The chain carries TRBV20-1 and TRBJ1-1; TRBD1 might be the D (6 bases). CDR1 is DFQATT and CDR2 is SNEGSKA in the germline V gene (reference sequence). The CDR3 loop spans 10 amino acids.